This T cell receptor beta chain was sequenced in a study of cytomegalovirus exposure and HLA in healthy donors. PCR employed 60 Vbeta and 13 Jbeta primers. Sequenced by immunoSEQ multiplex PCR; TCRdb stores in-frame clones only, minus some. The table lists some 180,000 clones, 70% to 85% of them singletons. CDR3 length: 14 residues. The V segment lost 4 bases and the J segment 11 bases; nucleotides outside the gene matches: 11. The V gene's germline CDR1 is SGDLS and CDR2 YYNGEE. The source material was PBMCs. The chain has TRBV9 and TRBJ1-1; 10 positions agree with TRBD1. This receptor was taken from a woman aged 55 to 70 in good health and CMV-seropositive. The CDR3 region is CASSSHWDRGLAFF. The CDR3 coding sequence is TGTGCCAGCAGCTCTCACTGGGACAGGGGTCTCGCTTTCTTT.